One and the same sample provided the 26 T cell receptor beta chains below, sequenced in a study of OX40 agonist ivuxolimab in advanced cancers. Profiling relied on immunoSEQ multiplex PCR, and the TCRdb table lists in-frame clones only, not all of them. Of about 56,000 clones listed, around 82% were seen once; the top ten hold less than 4.5%. The specimen was CD4+ or CD8+ T cells sorted from blood, collected in a trial of the OX40 agonist ivuxolimab. The receptors shown here come from an adult with an advanced solid tumor such as melanoma, head and neck, liver or kidney cancer.

The chain combines TRBV9 with TRBJ2-5, with D possibly being TRBD2 (6 bases). TRBJ2-7 explains the end of the DNA better; the J call may be wrong. The CDR3 is 15 amino acids. The V gene's germline CDR1 is SGDLS and CDR2 YYNGEE. Written as DNA, the CDR3 is TGTGCCAGCAGCGTAGTCCCCAACCTCGGGGGCGAGCAGTACTTC. Translation gives CASSVVPNLGGEQYF.

The chain recombines TRBV12-2 with TRBJ1-2; the D segment call TRBD1 is taken from the table without a DNA check. TRBV12-2 constitutes a pseudogene. The CDR3 is 18 residues long. DNA of the CDR3: TGTGCAAGTCGCTTAGCCGATCGCACACAGAAACCAAACTATGGCTACACCTTC. This translates into CASRLADRTQKPNYGYTF.

The chain links TRBV2 to TRBJ2-3; unclear D gene. Trimming shortened V by 8 bases and J by 3 bases, and 12 bases separated the two germline ends. CDR3 length: 13 amino acids. Germline V gives CDR1 SNHLY, CDR2 FYNNEI. The CDR3 spells CASRGAVTDTQYF. The CDR3 DNA reads as TGTGCCAGCCGTGGAGCCGTTACAGATACGCAGTATTTT.

This chain links TRBV18 with TRBJ2-5; 8 bases agree with TRBD1. The CDR3 is 18 amino acids. In germline, CDR1 is KGHSH, CDR2 LQKENI. The V segment lost 6 bases and the J segment 1 base; nucleotides outside the gene matches: 16. CDR3 sequence (DNA): TGTGCCAGCTCCCTTGCGCAGTCAGGGGGCCGTTTCCAAGAGACCCAGTACTTC. Translated, it gives CASSLAQSGGRFQETQYF.

This clone was counted once. The chain has TRBV7-2 and TRBJ2-7; D remains ambiguous. Trimming shortened V by 5 bases and J by 2 bases, and 10 bases separated the two germline ends. Per germline, CDR1 SGHTA and CDR2 FQGNSA. This CDR3 has 13 amino acids. The CDR3 nucleotides are TGTGCCAGCAGCCTTACAAGTCCCTACGAGCAGTACTTC. Translating gives CASSLTSPYEQYF.

CDR3 coding DNA: TGCAGCGTTGAAAGGCCTGGGGACTATGGCTACACCTTC. It translates to CSVERPGDYGYTF. This rearrangement joins TRBV29-1 to TRBJ1-2, with D uncertain. The germline V and J ends were trimmed by 2 bases and 3 bases, with 10 bases remaining between them. CDR1 SQVTM and CDR2 ANQGSEA come from the germline V gene. The CDR3 contains 13 residues.

This clone was found once. The chain recombines TRBV30 with TRBJ2-5; a possible D gene is TRBD2 (5 bases). This CDR3 spans 14 amino acids. V dropped 2 bases and J dropped 4 bases, with 14 bases sitting between them. The germline gives CDR1 GTSNPN, CDR2 SVGIG (reference sequence). CDR3 sequence: CAWSLLGGGETQYF. The DNA for the CDR3 is TGTGCCTGGAGTCTCTTAGGAGGTGGAGAGACCCAGTACTTC.

The chain employs TRBV2 and TRBJ1-6; D may be TRBD1 (6 bases). The V and J ends lost 6 bases and 11 bases respectively, with 11 bases between them. Germline CDR1 reads SNHLY; CDR2 reads FYNNEI. This CDR3 is built from 12 residues. This CDR3 is CASRGGAPPLHF. The DNA for the CDR3 is TGTGCCAGCAGGGGGGGGGCCCCACCCCTCCACTTT.

This clone was detected once. The chain combines TRBV2 with TRBJ2-5; 9 bases fit TRBD1. The germline V gene has CDR1 SNHLY and CDR2 FYNNEI. J gave up 4 bases and V 8 bases, and 11 bases lay outside the gene matches. The CDR3 consists of 15 residues. The CDR3 sequence: CASGTGQGGGETQYF. The CDR3 nucleotides read TGTGCCAGCGGGACGGGACAGGGTGGGGGAGAGACCCAGTACTTC.

This clone was seen more than once but under ten times. The chain has TRBV6-1 and TRBJ1-1; 7 bases match TRBD1. After removal of 3 bases from V and 1 base from J, the junction contained 5 bases not matched to a gene. The CDR3 consists of 15 residues. Germline V gene sequence: CDR1 MNHNS, CDR2 SASEGT. CDR3 protein: CASSETHRGNTEAFF. The DNA of the CDR3 is TGTGCCAGCAGTGAGACCCACAGGGGGAACACTGAAGCTTTCTTT.

The J gene is TRBJ2-5, the V gene TRBV5-1; 8 bases fit TRBD2. V lost 3 bases to trimming and J lost 5 bases; unmatched junction nucleotides: 9. This CDR3 has 15 residues. Germline V gives CDR1 SGHRS, CDR2 YFSETQ. Here the CDR3 reads CASSSRGGLGETQYF. The CDR3 DNA follows: TGCGCCAGCAGCTCTAGGGGGGGACTAGGGGAGACCCAGTACTTC.

The CDR3 DNA reads as TGCGCCAGCAGTGATCGACTAGCGGGGGGGCGGAATGAGCAGTTCTTC. It codes for CASSDRLAGGRNEQFF. The V call is TRBV10-1, the J call TRBJ2-1, with 14 bases matching TRBD2. V was clipped by 3 bases and J by 7 bases; unmatched bases: 5. The germline CDR1 and CDR2 sequences are WNHNN and SYGVQD (reference sequence). This CDR3 comprises 16 residues.

The chain joins TRBV28 to TRBJ1-4, with TRBD1 matching over 8 bases. The CDR3 is made up of 15 amino acids. The J segment lost 8 bases and the V segment lost 2 bases, leaving 7 bases of the junction unmatched. CDR1 MDHEN and CDR2 SYDVKM come from the germline V gene. CDR3 sequence reads: CASSLRTGILEKLFF. Written as DNA, the CDR3 is TGTGCCAGCAGTTTAAGGACAGGGATACTAGAAAAACTGTTTTTT.

The chain links TRBV27 to TRBJ2-6; possible D gene TRBD2, 6 bases. Germline CDR1 and CDR2: MNHEY and SMNVEV (reference sequence). Trimming cost V 3 bases and J 0 bases, with 21 bases left between them. This CDR3 comprises 20 residues. The CDR3, as DNA: TGTGCCAGCAGTTTGAAGCCAGGGAGGCCCCTAGCCTCTGGGGCCAACGTCCTGACTTTC. It is translated as CASSLKPGRPLASGANVLTF.

The rearrangement joins TRBV7-9 to TRBJ2-5; TRBD2 agrees at 9 bases. CDR1 is SEHNR, CDR2 FQNEAQ, per germline (reference sequence). The ends lost 3 bases at V and 5 bases at J; junction bases unmatched: 7. This CDR3 contains 15 residues. The CDR3 sequence: CASSLAGGILETQYF. The CDR3 DNA reads as TGTGCCAGCAGCTTGGCGGGGGGGATTCTGGAGACCCAGTACTTC.

The chain has TRBV5-1 and TRBJ1-3, with a possible D match to TRBD1 (6 bases). This CDR3 has 14 residues. Germline values: CDR1 SGHRS, CDR2 YFSETQ. V lost 0 bases, J lost 5 bases, and 9 bases lay in between. As DNA, the CDR3 is TGCGCCAGCAGCTTGGGGACAGCCAGAAACACCATATATTTT. Translated, it gives CASSLGTARNTIYF.

The chain couples TRBV19 to TRBJ1-5, with unresolved D. Germline loops: CDR1 LNHDA, CDR2 SQIVND (reference sequence). Trimming left V 3 bases short and J 6 bases short, with 21 bases between. CDR3 length: 17 amino acids. The CDR3 spells CASSIYWAPGQGQPQHF. Written as DNA, the CDR3 is TGTGCCAGTAGTATTTATTGGGCCCCAGGCCAAGGTCAGCCCCAGCATTTT.

This chain connects TRBV28 to TRBJ2-7, with D hard to call. CDR3 length: 13 amino acids. Trimming took 8 bases from V and 0 from J, leaving 11 bases between them. Germline assignment: CDR1 MDHEN and CDR2 SYDVKM. The CDR3 protein is CASVGMNSYEQYF. The DNA of the CDR3 is TGTGCCAGCGTGGGGATGAACTCCTACGAGCAGTACTTC.

This clone turned up a few times. This chain uses TRBV9 with TRBJ1-1; 8 nucleotides line up with TRBD1. V trimming: 0 bases; J trimming: 10 bases; junction bases outside the gene matches: 14. CDR1 and CDR2 from the germline V gene are SGDLS and YYNGEE. This CDR3 has 16 amino acids. CDR3 sequence reads: CASSVEPLAGGGGAFF. CDR3 sequence (DNA): TGTGCCAGCAGCGTAGAGCCCCTCGCAGGGGGCGGTGGAGCTTTCTTT.

The genes are TRBV5-1 and TRBJ2-3, with 7 bases that match TRBD1. This CDR3 spans 15 amino acids. The ends lost 4 bases at V and 7 bases at J; junction bases unmatched: 12. Germline-derived CDR1 and CDR2 are SGHRS and YFSETQ. In nucleotides, the CDR3 is TGCGCCAGCAGCACGGGACAGCCCGTGGGATATACGCAGTATTTT. It translates to CASSTGQPVGYTQYF.

J is TRBJ1-2 and V is TRBV5-1; 9 bases are a match to TRBD1. The CDR3 is made up of 17 amino acids. Germline lookup yields CDR1 SGHRS and CDR2 YFSETQ. The trim removed 4 bases at V and 0 bases at J, leaving 10 bases unmatched. Written as DNA, the CDR3 is TGCGCCAGCAGCACCTCACAGGGGGCACCAGCTAACTATGGCTACACCTTC. It specifies CASSTSQGAPANYGYTF. Full variable domain (remainder filled in from reference TRBV5-1 and TRBJ1-2): KAGVTQTPRYLIKTRGQQVTLSCSPISGHRSVSWYQQTPGQGLQFLFEYFSETQRNKGNFPGRFSGRQFSNSRSEMNVSTLELGDSALYLCASSTSQGAPANYGYTFGSGTRLTVV.

The chain carries TRBV6-1 and TRBJ2-7; unclear D gene. Per the germline V gene, CDR1 is MNHNS and CDR2 is SASEGT. CDR3 length equals 13 residues. V lost 0 bases and J lost 3, with 6 bases in between. The CDR3: CASSEATIYEQYF. The DNA of the CDR3 is TGTGCCAGCAGTGAAGCCACCATCTACGAGCAGTACTTC.

The V and J genes are TRBV4-3 and TRBJ1-2, with D possibly TRBD1 on 5 matching bases. V lost 0 bases to trimming and J lost 2 bases, with 10 bases between them. The CDR3 covers 15 residues. The V gene's germline CDR1 is LGHNA and CDR2 YSLEER. The CDR3 sequence: CASSQDPGLNYGYTF. CDR3 nucleotides: TGCGCCAGCAGCCAAGATCCAGGGCTGAACTATGGCTACACCTTC.

The chain couples TRBV7-2 to TRBJ2-1; 8 bases are a match to TRBD1. This CDR3 is built from 16 residues. Trimming cost V 5 bases and J 5 bases; bases outside gene matches: 11. Germline V gives CDR1 SGHTA, CDR2 FQGNSA. The CDR3 reads CASSRSLGTGNNEQFF. DNA for the CDR3: TGTGCCAGCAGCCGAAGCCTCGGGACAGGCAACAATGAGCAGTTCTTC.

CDR3 bases: TGTGCCAGCAGCCCCGGGGGGTTCCAAGAGACCCAGTACTTC. Encoded protein: CASSPGGFQETQYF. The chain is built from TRBV27 and TRBJ2-5, with 7 bases aligning to TRBD2. V lost 6 bases and J lost 1; bases outside the gene matches: 5. The CDR3 runs to 14 residues. CDR1 is MNHEY, CDR2 SMNVEV, per germline (reference sequence).

In its sample, this clone was seen once. The CDR3 protein is CASSTQGYEQYF. CDR3 nucleotides: TGTGCCAGTAGTACGCAGGGCTACGAGCAGTACTTC. V and J are TRBV19 and TRBJ2-7; tentative D call: TRBD1 (5 bases). Trimming stripped 4 bases from V and 3 bases from J, with 7 bases between. The CDR3 runs to 12 residues. Germline V CDR1 and CDR2: LNHDA, SQIVND (reference sequence).